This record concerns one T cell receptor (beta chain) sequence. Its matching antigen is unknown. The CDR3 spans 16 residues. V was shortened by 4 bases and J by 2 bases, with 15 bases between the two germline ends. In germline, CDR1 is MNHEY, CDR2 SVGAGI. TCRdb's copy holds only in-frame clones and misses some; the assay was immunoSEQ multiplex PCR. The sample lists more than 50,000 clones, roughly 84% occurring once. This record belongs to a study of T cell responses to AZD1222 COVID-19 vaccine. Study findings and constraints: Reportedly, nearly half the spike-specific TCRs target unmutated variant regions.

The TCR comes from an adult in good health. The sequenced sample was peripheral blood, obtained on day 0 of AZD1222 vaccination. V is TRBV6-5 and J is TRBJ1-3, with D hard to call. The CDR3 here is CASSSPRVVAGNTIYF. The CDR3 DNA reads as TGTGCCAGCAGTTCCCCTCGGGTAGTAGCTGGAAACACCATATATTTT.